This TCR beta chain was obtained from a study of T cells in Graves' hyperthyroidism and ophthalmopathy. Study conclusions and caveats: Blood also carried most thyroid clonotypes expanded above 0.001. The model forecast ophthalmopathy, anticipating it by a median roughly 6 months before onset.

Patients counted as stable if ophthalmopathy did not develop within 18 months. V shed 6 bases and J shed 5 bases, with 20 bases lying between them. The CDR3 has 16 amino acids. This clonotype was seen at least ten times. As yet, its antigen is unknown. From RNA transcripts, TCR beta CDR3 regions were amplified. TCR CDR3 regions were first amplified by RT-PCR with HTBI primers. MiXCR was run by TCRdb on the multiplex PCR reads, yielding one entry per CDR3 protein. The table lists a few hundred thousand distinct CDR3 sequences, more than 15% of them singletons. The sequenced sample was blood. This sequence originates from a woman between 18 and 29 years old with Graves' hyperthyroidism. V gene TRBV12-3 or TRBV12-4 combines with J gene TRBJ2-1; D might be TRBD2 (8 bases). The DNA of the CDR3 is TGTGCCAGCAGCCGGGGGGGTGGGGACAGTCACAATGAGCAGTTCTTC. The encoded protein is CASSRGGGDSHNEQFF.